This T cell receptor (beta chain) was recovered during a study of PD-L1 blockade in urothelial cancer. Background on the study: Bladder-origin urothelial cancer in males covered about 90% of the 29 patients. Treatment start was followed by blood analysis at 3 weeks (second dose) and again at 6 weeks. T cells numbered a median of around 140,000 in the blood samples.

Some clones are missing from TCRdb's copy, which holds only in-frame ones; the method was immunoSEQ multiplex PCR. There are over 14,000 clones in the sample; over 75% occur only once, and 15% lies in the top ten. Patient disease was locally advanced or metastatic urothelial carcinoma. Germline CDR1 SGHTA, CDR2 FQGNSA. V trimming: 10 bases; J trimming: 7 bases; junction bases outside the gene matches: 13. The CDR3 covers 14 residues. This TCR derives from a man aged 70 or older with urothelial cancer. Material: PBMCs, obtained around atezolizumab (anti-PD-L1) treatment. This chain connects TRBV7-2 to TRBJ1-2; TRBD1 aligns across 9 bases. The CDR3, as DNA: TGTGCCACCGAGGCGGGGACAGGGTTTTTTGGCTACACCTTC. Translation: CATEAGTGFFGYTF.